This TCR beta chain is drawn from a study of T cells in Graves' hyperthyroidism and ophthalmopathy. General study points: In blood, most of the thyroid clonotypes expanded above 0.001 were also present.

Regions amplified from RNA transcripts were the TCR beta CDR3 regions. Researchers ran a first-round RT-PCR on the TCR CDR3 using the HTBI primer set. TCRdb re-called the multiplex PCR reads through MiXCR, storing one row per CDR3 protein. The sample contains around 600,000 distinct CDR3 sequences, just under 45% of which appear only once. Researchers barred patients who had uncontrolled infection, other autoimmune disease, pregnancy or lactation. Each diagnosis drew on symptoms, thyroxine, TRAb, thyroid ultrasound and orbital computed tomography findings. Points on this clonotype: Its antigen is not identified.

V shed 4 bases and J 10 bases; nucleotides not matched to a gene: 3. This CDR3 contains 12 residues. V is TRBV12-3 or TRBV12-4 and J is TRBJ2-7; TRBD2 aligns across 11 bases. The receptor's source is an adult man with Graves' disease, either hyperthyroidism or ophthalmopathy (not recorded which). Material for sequencing was peripheral blood or thyroid tissue (not recorded which). The CDR3 region has the DNA TGTGCCAGCAGTTCGACTAGCGGGGCACAGTACTTC. It encodes CASSSTSGAQYF.